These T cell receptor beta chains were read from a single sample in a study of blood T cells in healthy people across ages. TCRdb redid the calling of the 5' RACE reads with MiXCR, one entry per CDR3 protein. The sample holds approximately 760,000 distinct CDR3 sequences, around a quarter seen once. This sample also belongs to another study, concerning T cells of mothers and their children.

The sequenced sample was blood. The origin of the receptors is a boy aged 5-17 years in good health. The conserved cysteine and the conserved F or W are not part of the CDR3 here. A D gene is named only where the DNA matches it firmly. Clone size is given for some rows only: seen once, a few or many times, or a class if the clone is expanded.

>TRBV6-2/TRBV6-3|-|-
ASSFAKNTEAF
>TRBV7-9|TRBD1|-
ASSSTTGKGVHEQY
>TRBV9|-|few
ASSPRGFGANVLT
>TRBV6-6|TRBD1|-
ASSSGTGASPLH
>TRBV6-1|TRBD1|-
ASSASDRELGGYT
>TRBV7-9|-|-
AGETETQETQY
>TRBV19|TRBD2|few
ASSAAGGHIQETQY
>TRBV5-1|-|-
ASSWTDTGELF
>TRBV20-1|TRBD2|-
SALTSGYNEQF
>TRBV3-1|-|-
ASSQESSPSYEQY
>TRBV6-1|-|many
ASSDPYEQY
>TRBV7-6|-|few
ASSLGDISYEQY
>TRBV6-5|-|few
ASSYSPSSYEQY
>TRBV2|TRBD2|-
ASSPPGLAGVNTGELF
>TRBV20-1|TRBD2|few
SARDLVLLWRALAGGPNEQF
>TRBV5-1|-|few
ASSLTGTLPVKY
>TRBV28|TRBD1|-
ASSYHLLTGALEQY
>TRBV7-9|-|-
ASSSDQGSDEKLF
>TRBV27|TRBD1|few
ASKRTGAPSFYEQY
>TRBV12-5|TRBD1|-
ASGVDRADTQY
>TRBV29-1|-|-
SAEGPEDTSYNEQF
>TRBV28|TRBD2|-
ATLGGTKSYEQY
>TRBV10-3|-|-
AISDAPGLIETQY
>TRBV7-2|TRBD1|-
ASSNSRTGVEQF
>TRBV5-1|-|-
ASSLARPNTGELF
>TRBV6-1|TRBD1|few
ASSDRDRWETQY
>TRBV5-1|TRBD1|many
ASSLGQSSYNEQF
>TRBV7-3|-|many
ASSLNQGSYEQY
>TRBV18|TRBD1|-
ASSPNGQGQETQY
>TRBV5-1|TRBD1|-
ASSFRQGDNEQF
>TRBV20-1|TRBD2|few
SARVQRGASYNEQF
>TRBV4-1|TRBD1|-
ASSQVDREGSGYT
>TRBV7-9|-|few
ASSSPGEEIYGYT
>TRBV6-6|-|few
ASRYEGRNTEAF
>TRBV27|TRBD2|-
ASSWDGTSGPSTDTQY
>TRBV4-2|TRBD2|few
ASSLGVAGSYEQY
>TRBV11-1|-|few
ASSSKPWADSWSGANEKLF
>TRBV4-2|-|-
ASSQELDTGELF
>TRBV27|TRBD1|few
ASSFGGTGPYEQY
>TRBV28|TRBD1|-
ASSGQDTSGGYT
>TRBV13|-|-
ASSLWDTNNEQF
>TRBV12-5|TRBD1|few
ASGLDTGAEQF